One sample yielded the 22 T cell receptor beta chains listed below, sequenced in a study of patients and donors after allogeneic stem cell transplantation. TCRdb processed the RT-PCR reads anew with MiXCR; each CDR3 protein has one entry. The sample lists about 960,000 distinct CDR3 sequences; roughly 18% were seen once. Sequencing was done on a sample of blood, either unsorted or a sorted T cell fraction (not recorded which). Receptors originate from a human donor who was either an allogeneic HSCT recipient or a stem cell or donor lymphocyte infusion donor (not recorded which). It is not recorded whose cells these are; they may come from a transplant donor.

The chain recombines TRBV5-1 with TRBJ2-1; 8 bases are a match to TRBD2. The CDR3 length is 15 residues. CDR1 and CDR2 (germline): SGHRS, YFSETQ. Trimming took 1 base from V and 8 from J; bases not matched to a gene: 8. The CDR3 loop is CASSLLAGRGDEQFF. The CDR3 bases are TGCGCCAGCAGCTTGCTAGCGGGTAGAGGGGATGAGCAGTTCTTC.

The chain recombines TRBV11-2 with TRBJ2-7; unclear D gene. Between the trimmed V and J ends, which lost 4 bases and 0 bases, there was a span of 10 bases. CDR1 and CDR2 (germline): SGHAT, FQNNGV. The CDR3 sequence is 14 residues long. CDR3 in DNA: TGTGCCAGCAGCTCCAGACTTATCTCCTACGAGCAGTACTTC. Translating it yields CASSSRLISYEQYF.

The rearrangement uses TRBV5-1 and TRBJ2-2; D unresolved. The CDR3 consists of 17 residues. Germline V gives CDR1 SGHRS, CDR2 YFSETQ. The ends were cut back, 0 bases at V and 5 bases at J, with 17 bases in the middle. The CDR3 loop reads CASSLGPVAEVTGELFF. CDR3 DNA sequence: TGCGCCAGCAGCTTGGGACCCGTGGCCGAGGTGACCGGGGAGCTGTTTTTT.

This clonotype came up a few times. This chain uses TRBV6-1 with TRBJ2-1, with TRBD2 matching 9 bases. The V gene end was trimmed by 6 bases and the J gene end by 5 bases; junction bases not matched to a gene: 5. Germline CDR1 MNHNS, CDR2 SASEGT. The CDR3 is 14 amino acids. The CDR3 spells CASRGLAGNNEQFF. For the CDR3, the DNA is TGTGCCAGCAGGGGGCTAGCGGGAAACAATGAGCAGTTCTTC.

The chain is built from TRBV20-1 and TRBJ2-2; 9 nucleotides match TRBD2. The trim removed 0 bases at V and 4 bases at J, leaving 6 bases unmatched. The CDR3 runs 16 residues. Looked up from germline, CDR1 is DFQATT and CDR2 is SNEGSKA (reference sequence). The CDR3 DNA sequence: TGCAGTGCTAGAGATTTGAGCGGGGGGCCCACCGGGGAGCTGTTTTTT. Amino acid sequence: CSARDLSGGPTGELFF.

The chain recombines TRBV12-3 or TRBV12-4 with TRBJ1-5; weak D call: TRBD1 (5 bases). V lost 5 bases and J 4 bases, leaving 12 bases between the germline ends. The CDR3 loop spans 14 amino acids. The CDR3 nucleotides are TGTGCCAGCAGTACCAGGGCGACAAATCAGCCCCAGCATTTT. Residues: CASSTRATNQPQHF.

The table lists this clonotype with a few counts. The chain employs TRBV3-1 and TRBJ1-1; D unclear. CDR3 length equals 15 residues. Germline-derived CDR1 and CDR2 are LGHDT and YNNKEL (reference sequence). Trimming left V 3 bases short and J 4 bases short, with 15 bases between. CDR3 residues: CASSHRRSQATEAFF. The CDR3 bases are TGTGCCAGCAGCCACCGCAGATCGCAGGCCACTGAAGCTTTCTTT.

V is TRBV12-3 or TRBV12-4 and J is TRBJ2-7; 9 bases match TRBD1. Unmatched junction bases numbered 8, after V lost 7 bases and J lost 4 bases. The CDR3 length is 14 residues. DNA of the CDR3: TGTGCCAGCACCCTCCGGGACAGGGCGTACGAGCAGTACTTC. Protein sequence: CASTLRDRAYEQYF.

The genes are TRBV11-2 and TRBJ2-7; D could derive from TRBD1 or TRBD2 (5 bases each). This CDR3 spans 14 amino acids. V was trimmed by 3 bases and J by 2 bases, leaving 11 bases between them. The germline V gene has CDR1 SGHAT and CDR2 FQNNGV. The CDR3 region has the DNA TGTGCCAGCAGCTTGGGGGTCCCCCCCTACGAGCAGTACTTC. It specifies CASSLGVPPYEQYF.

This clonotype was counted at least ten times. The chain carries TRBV5-1 and TRBJ1-5, with TRBD1 matching over 7 bases. The CDR3 totals 13 residues. The V gene end was trimmed by 0 bases and the J gene end by 6 bases; junction bases not matched to a gene: 0. Germline lookup yields CDR1 SGHRS and CDR2 YFSETQ. The CDR3 sequence: CASSLGQGQPQHF. The CDR3, as DNA: TGCGCCAGCAGCTTGGGACAGGGTCAGCCCCAGCATTTT. Variable domain in full (rest from reference TRBV5-1 and TRBJ1-5): KAGVTQTPRYLIKTRGQQVTLSCSPISGHRSVSWYQQTPGQGLQFLFEYFSETQRNKGNFPGRFSGRQFSNSRSEMNVSTLELGDSALYLCASSLGQGQPQHFGDGTRLSIL.

The V call is TRBV4-1, the J call TRBJ2-3, with 14 bases fitting TRBD2. Germline CDR1 reads MGHRA; CDR2 reads YSYEKL. The CDR3 contains 15 residues. V gave up 2 bases and J gave up 6 bases; unmatched junction bases: 1. The CDR3 region is CASSQRLAGGDTQYF. Here the CDR3 DNA reads TGCGCCAGCAGCCAACGACTAGCGGGGGGGGATACGCAGTATTTT.

This clonotype turned up a few times. The chain combines TRBV7-9 with TRBJ2-7; 9 nucleotides match TRBD2. The CDR3 sequence is 15 residues long. Looked up from germline, CDR1 is SEHNR and CDR2 is FQNEAQ (reference sequence). J lost 6 bases, V lost 2 bases, and 8 bases had no gene match. The CDR3 DNA is TGTGCCAGCAGCTTATCAAGTAAAGCGGGAGGCGAGCAGTACTTC. Its translation: CASSLSSKAGGEQYF.

In its sample, this clonotype was seen many times. The chain couples TRBV24-1 to TRBJ2-3; TRBD1 matches at 12 bases. With 1 base clipped from V and 6 bases from J, the junction kept 4 bases outside the gene matches. Germline values: CDR1 KGHDR, CDR2 SFDVKD. The CDR3 runs to 16 residues. In DNA, the CDR3 is TGTGCCACCAGTGATTTAGGGACAGGGGGCATGGATACGCAGTATTTT. This translates into CATSDLGTGGMDTQYF.

This clonotype has ten or more counts. The chain has TRBV12-3 or TRBV12-4 and TRBJ1-5, with a weak D call TRBD1 (5 bases). Trimming shortened V by 5 bases and J by 0 bases, and 11 bases separated the two germline ends. The CDR3 covers 15 residues. The CDR3 sequence is CASSARQNSNQPQHF. The CDR3 DNA reads as TGTGCCAGCAGTGCCAGACAGAATAGCAATCAGCCCCAGCATTTT.

This clonotype showed up many times. The rearrangement links TRBV6-2 or TRBV6-3 to TRBJ2-1; D call uncertain. The germline V gene has CDR1 MNHEY and CDR2 SVGEGT. V was trimmed by 5 bases and J by 4 bases, leaving 9 bases between them. The CDR3 has 13 residues. The CDR3: CASSRLGYNEQFF. The CDR3 DNA sequence: TGTGCCAGCAGTCGTCTGGGGTACAATGAGCAGTTCTTC.

Note on this clonotype: Relative to the germline gene, one junction end is altered; a read error may explain this. This chain joins TRBV6-1 and TRBJ2-1; D is undetermined. Germline V CDR1 and CDR2: MNHNS, SASEGT. The CDR3 has 13 residues. The CDR3 reads CATSKKVGDEQFF. In DNA, the CDR3 is TGTGCCACCAGTAAGAAGGTAGGCGATGAGCAGTTCTTC.

This clonotype was detected a few times. The chain has TRBV7-3 and TRBJ1-2; 9 bases match TRBD1. Trimming removed 1 base from V and 9 bases from J; junction bases left unmatched: 3. CDR1 is SGHTA and CDR2 is FQGTGA in the germline V gene. The CDR3 length is 13 residues. As DNA, the CDR3 is TGTGCCAGCAGCTTAAGACAGGGGGATCGCTACACCTTC. This codes for CASSLRQGDRYTF. The complete variable domain, with remaining parts taken from reference TRBV7-3 and TRBJ1-2, reads GAGVSQTPSNKVTEKGKYVELRCDPISGHTALYWYRQSLGQGPEFLIYFQGTGAADDSGLPNDRFFAVRPEGSVSTLKIQRTERGDSAVYLCASSLRQGDRYTFGSGTRLTVV.

CDR3 region: CASSQEGTGGFAEAFF. The DNA of the CDR3 is TGTGCCAGCAGCCAAGAGGGGACAGGGGGCTTCGCTGAAGCTTTCTTT. The chain carries TRBV4-2 and TRBJ1-1; 12 nucleotides align to TRBD1. Trimming took 0 bases from V and 6 from J; bases not matched to a gene: 5. Germline CDR1 LGHNA, CDR2 YNFKEQ. The CDR3 loop spans 16 amino acids.

The genes are TRBV12-3 or TRBV12-4 and TRBJ2-1, with TRBD2 matching 11 bases. The CDR3 length is 18 residues. Unmatched junction bases numbered 6, after V lost 2 bases and J lost 0 bases. The CDR3 DNA follows: TGTGCCAGCAGTTTACAGGTTAGCGGGAGGGCCTCCTACAATGAGCAGTTCTTC. This gives the protein CASSLQVSGRASYNEQFF.

This clonotype has more than one count but fewer than ten. This chain connects TRBV2 to TRBJ1-2; D not resolved. CDR1 is SNHLY and CDR2 is FYNNEI in the germline V gene. This CDR3 region has 13 residues. The ends were cut back, 7 bases at V and 4 bases at J, with 13 bases in the middle. The CDR3 spells CASTPTQTYGYTF. The CDR3 bases are TGTGCCAGCACCCCGACGCAGACCTATGGCTACACCTTC.

The table lists this clonotype with a few counts. J is TRBJ2-5 and V is TRBV27, with a tentative D call TRBD1 (5 bases). The germline V gene has CDR1 MNHEY and CDR2 SMNVEV (reference sequence). The CDR3 is 13 amino acids. V was shortened by 6 bases and J by 3 bases, with 11 bases between the two germline ends. The CDR3 bases are TGTGCCAGCAGCCATGGACAAGAAGAGACCCAGTACTTC. Its translation: CASSHGQEETQYF.

This chain joins TRBV20-1 and TRBJ1-4; 7 bases agree with TRBD1. The germline gives CDR1 DFQATT, CDR2 SNEGSKA (reference sequence). V dropped 6 bases and J dropped 9; count of bases not matched to a gene: 13. There are 14 residues in the CDR3. CDR3 bases: TGCAGTGCGCCCAGACAGGGTCAGGGGCAAAAACTGTTTTTT. This sequence encodes CSAPRQGQGQKLFF.